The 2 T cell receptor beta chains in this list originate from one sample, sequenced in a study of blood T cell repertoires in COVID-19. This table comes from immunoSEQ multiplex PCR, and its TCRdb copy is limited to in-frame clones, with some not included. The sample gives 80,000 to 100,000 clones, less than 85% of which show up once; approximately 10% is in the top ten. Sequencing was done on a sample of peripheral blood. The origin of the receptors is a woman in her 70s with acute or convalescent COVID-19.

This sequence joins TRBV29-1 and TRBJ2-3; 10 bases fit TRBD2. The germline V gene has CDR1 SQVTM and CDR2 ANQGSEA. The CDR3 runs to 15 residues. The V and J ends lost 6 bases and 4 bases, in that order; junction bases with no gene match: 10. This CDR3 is CSVQPTSGVADTQYF. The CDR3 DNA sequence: TGCAGCGTCCAACCCACTAGCGGGGTGGCAGATACGCAGTATTTT.

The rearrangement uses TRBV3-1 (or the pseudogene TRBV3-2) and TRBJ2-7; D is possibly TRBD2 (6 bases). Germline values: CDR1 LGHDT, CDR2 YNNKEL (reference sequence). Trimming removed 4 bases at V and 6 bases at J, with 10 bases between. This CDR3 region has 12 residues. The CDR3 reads CASSLVSGEQYF. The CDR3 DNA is TGTGCCAGCAGCCTGGTTAGCGGCGAGCAGTACTTC.